The 15 T cell receptor beta chains presented below share a single source sample, sequenced in a study of T cell repertoires in aging, cancer and after chemotherapy. A mixed TRB-A/B primer pool amplified rearranged TRB by multiplex touch-down PCR. TCRdb reprocessed the multiplex PCR reads via MiXCR and lists one record per CDR3 protein. The sample records under 3,000 distinct CDR3 sequences, 59% being singletons. Peripheral blood genomic DNA, not sorted cells or RNA, was the template. Sequencing used blood. These TCRs come from a human donor with a blood cancer.

V usage is TRBV7-6 and J usage is TRBJ2-3; the D gene is possibly TRBD2 (5 bases). The CDR3 runs to 14 residues. Trimming took 5 bases from V and 3 from J, leaving 12 bases between them. CDR1 SGHVS and CDR2 FNYEAQ come from the germline V gene. In DNA, the CDR3 is TGTGCCAGCAGCCCGACAACTAGGACAGATACGCAGTATTTT. Protein: CASSPTTRTDTQYF.

The chain couples TRBV10-3 to TRBJ2-3; 11 positions match TRBD1. Germline CDR1 ENHRY, CDR2 SYGVKD. V gave up 4 bases and J gave up 6 bases; unmatched junction bases: 9. CDR3 length equals 16 residues. The CDR3 spells CAISGRTGGISDTQYF. Written as DNA, the CDR3 is TGTGCCATCAGTGGCCGGACAGGGGGCATTTCTGATACGCAGTATTTT.

The gene calls are TRBV7-2 and TRBJ2-6; TRBD1 matches 7 bases. Trimming removed 1 base from V and 0 bases from J; junction bases left unmatched: 3. Germline values: CDR1 SGHTA, CDR2 FQGNSA. The CDR3 loop spans 17 amino acids. The CDR3 sequence: CASSLEGAHSGANVLTF. The CDR3 nucleotides are TGTGCCAGCAGCTTAGAGGGGGCCCACTCTGGGGCCAACGTCCTGACTTTC.

The chain couples TRBV6-2 or TRBV6-3 to TRBJ2-3; 7 nucleotides align to TRBD2. V trimming: 8 bases; J trimming: 2 bases; junction bases outside the gene matches: 10. The germline gives CDR1 MNHEY, CDR2 SVGEGT. The CDR3 loop spans 15 amino acids. As DNA, the CDR3 is TGTGCCAGCTCACCACAGGCGGGGGACACAGATACGCAGTATTTT. This gives the protein CASSPQAGDTDTQYF.

This clonotype was detected only once. This chain connects TRBV18 to TRBJ2-2, with D possibly being TRBD1 (5 bases). This CDR3 spans 17 amino acids. Germline CDR1 KGHSH, CDR2 LQKENI. Between the trimmed V and J ends, which lost 2 bases and 2 bases, there was a span of 15 bases. This chain's CDR3 is CASSPSVLDINTGELFF. DNA for the CDR3: TGTGCCAGCTCACCATCTGTCCTGGACATAAACACCGGGGAGCTGTTTTTT.

The genes are TRBV7-2 and TRBJ2-5; TRBD2 aligns across 11 bases. Germline trimming cut 5 bases from V and 5 bases from J; bases unmatched to any gene: 7. CDR1 is SGHTA, CDR2 FQGNSA, per germline. There are 15 residues in the CDR3. This CDR3 is CASSPQGLAAETQYF. The CDR3 DNA sequence: TGTGCCAGCAGCCCTCAGGGACTAGCGGCGGAGACCCAGTACTTC.

The chain's CDR3 is CASSSGGASTDTQYF. The DNA of the CDR3 is TGTGCCAGCAGTAGCGGGGGGGCTAGCACAGATACGCAGTATTTT. The chain has TRBV6-2 or TRBV6-3 and TRBJ2-3, with 10 nucleotides matching TRBD2. The junction had 2 bases not matched to a gene; V was cut back by 5 bases and J by 0 bases. The V gene's germline CDR1 is MNHEY and CDR2 SVGEGT. The CDR3 is made up of 15 amino acids.

The V call is TRBV6-6, the J call TRBJ2-1; 8 bases agree with TRBD2. J gave up 8 bases and V 4 bases, and 4 bases lay outside the gene matches. This CDR3 has 13 residues. The germline CDR1 and CDR2 sequences are MNHNY and SVGAGI (reference sequence). The CDR3 DNA reads TGTGCCAGCAGTTCCGGGACTAGGTATGAGCAGTTCTTC. Encoded protein: CASSSGTRYEQFF.

A note on this clonotype: At one end, the junction sequence differs from germline, possibly due to a read error. The J gene is TRBJ1-1, the V gene TRBV30, with D possibly being TRBD1 (5 bases). Germline lookup yields CDR1 GTSNPN and CDR2 SVGIG (reference sequence). CDR3 size: 11 residues. The DNA for the CDR3 is TGTGCCTGGTTTACAGGCACTAAAGCTTTCTTT. Residues: CAWFTGTKAFF.

The chain uses TRBV30 and TRBJ2-7; D gene ambiguous. Trimming took off 2 bases at V and 7 bases at J, with 9 bases between the two ends. This CDR3 spans 11 amino acids. CDR1 is GTSNPN, CDR2 SVGIG, per germline (reference sequence). This CDR3 reads CAWSIAMEQYF. CDR3 in DNA: TGTGCCTGGAGTATCGCGATGGAGCAGTACTTC. The full variable domain, completed using reference TRBV30 and TRBJ2-7, is SQTIHQWPATLVQPVGSPLSLECTVEGTSNPNLYWYRQAAGRGLQLLFYSVGIGQISSEVPQNLSASRPQDRQFILSSKKLLLSDSGFYLCAWSIAMEQYFGPGTRLTVT.

The table lists this clonotype with a few counts. The chain's CDR3 is CASSSYAGGGTDTQYF. CDR3 in DNA: TGTGCCAGCAGCTCTTACGCGGGCGGGGGCACAGATACGCAGTATTTT. The V and J genes are TRBV7-2 and TRBJ2-3, with a weak D call TRBD2 (6 bases). Germline V gene lookup returns CDR1 SGHTA and CDR2 FQGNSA. Trimming left V 4 bases short and J 1 base short, with 15 bases between. This CDR3 region has 16 residues.

V gene TRBV6-5 combines with J gene TRBJ2-1; 9 nucleotides align to TRBD2. Germline CDR1 MNHEY, CDR2 SVGAGI. This CDR3 comprises 15 residues. V lost 5 bases and J lost 4; bases outside the gene matches: 6. This CDR3 reads CASSSLREGYNEQFF. The CDR3 DNA reads as TGTGCCAGCAGTAGCTTGCGGGAGGGATACAATGAGCAGTTCTTC.

This clonotype was seen more than once but under ten times. The chain recombines TRBV5-6 with TRBJ1-2; D is uncertain. There are 13 residues in the CDR3. Between the trimmed V and J ends, which lost 3 bases and 7 bases, there was a span of 13 bases. CDR1 is SGHDT, CDR2 YYEEEE, per germline. The DNA for the CDR3 is TGTGCCAGCAGCTCCCCCCCCCGGGGTGGCTACACCTTC. Translating it yields CASSSPPRGGYTF.

A single count supports this clonotype. The rearrangement joins TRBV5-6 to TRBJ1-5; 7 nucleotides line up with TRBD1. Germline V gene sequence: CDR1 SGHDT, CDR2 YYEEEE. CDR3 size: 13 residues. V dropped 2 bases and J dropped 7; count of bases not matched to a gene: 3. The CDR3 sequence: CASSLTGDQPQHF. As DNA, the CDR3 is TGTGCCAGCAGCTTAACAGGGGACCAGCCCCAGCATTTT.

The rearrangement joins TRBV12-3 or TRBV12-4 to TRBJ2-1; D is possibly TRBD1 or TRBD2 (5 bases each). Trimming removed 3 bases from V and 7 bases from J, with 13 bases in between. This CDR3 region has 14 residues. CDR3 region: CASSFAYEGNEQFF. The CDR3 DNA follows: TGTGCCAGCAGTTTCGCGTACGAGGGGAATGAGCAGTTCTTC.